A single sample gave rise to the 4 T cell receptor beta chains below, sequenced in a study of human T cells and chemical hapten exposure. Using its own MiXCR run on the RACE reads, TCRdb lists one record per CDR3 protein. In the table there are about 68,000 distinct CDR3 sequences, over 9.5% of which are singletons. As for time point: pre-sensitization, week 0. Regarding treatment: therapeutic diphenylcyclopropenone sensitization with weekly scalp DPC. Source: whole blood, taken in connection with sensitization to the hapten diphenylcyclopropenone (DPC). Receptor source: a woman in her forties or fifties with alopecia areata. Some clones in this sample may be carry-over from other donors' samples.

This clonotype came up many times. This rearrangement joins TRBV7-9 to TRBJ1-4; no definite D call. CDR1 is SEHNR and CDR2 is FQNEAQ in the germline V gene (reference sequence). Trimming removed 11 bases from V and 7 bases from J, with 26 bases in between. The CDR3 runs 16 residues. The CDR3 sequence: CAGEWTDMSSCEKLFF. The CDR3 DNA is TGTGCCGGGGAATGGACGGATATGTCTTCATGTGAAAAACTGTTTTTT.

This clonotype was recorded at least ten times. The chain employs TRBV24-1 and TRBJ1-2, with 10 bases lining up with TRBD1. Germline loops: CDR1 KGHDR, CDR2 SFDVKD. CDR3 length: 16 residues. V shed 4 bases, J shed 6 bases, and the junction held 10 bases outside the gene matches. CDR3 loop: CATSDATADRGHGYTF. In nucleotides, the CDR3 is TGTGCCACCAGTGACGCCACCGCCGACAGGGGGCATGGCTACACCTTC.

This clonotype was seen repeatedly, ten times or more. This chain joins TRBV6-6 and TRBJ2-7, with D possibly being TRBD1 (5 bases). The CDR3 has 13 residues. Per germline, CDR1 MNHNY and CDR2 SVGAGI (reference sequence). Between the trimmed V and J ends, which lost 0 bases and 7 bases, there was a span of 10 bases. CDR3 residues: CASSYSQGGEQYF. CDR3 nucleotide sequence: TGTGCCAGCAGTTACTCCCAGGGTGGGGAGCAGTACTTC.

The rearrangement joins TRBV29-1 to TRBJ1-1; D ambiguous. CDR3 length: 12 residues. The ends were cut back, 7 bases at V and 5 bases at J, with 14 bases in the middle. The germline V gene has CDR1 SQVTM and CDR2 ANQGSEA. CDR3: CSAQRGRTEAFF. In DNA form, the CDR3 reads TGCAGCGCCCAGAGAGGGAGGACTGAAGCTTTCTTT.